This passage covers 27 T cell receptor beta chains from one sample sequenced in a study of shared clonotypes between healthy human individuals. The protocol was immunoSEQ multiplex PCR, while the TCRdb copy is restricted to in-frame clones and leaves out a portion. The sample lists hundreds of thousands of clones, about 96% occurring once. CD8 cells classed as naive were CD45RO-negative and positively selected for CCR7, excluding terminally differentiated effector memory CD45RA+ cells. The sequenced sample consisted of naive CD8+ T cells sorted from blood. Source of these receptors: a woman aged 25 to 45 in good health.

This clone is a singleton in its sample. The chain has TRBV10-3 and TRBJ1-4; the D is unclear. The CDR3 consists of 12 residues. V lost 6 bases, J lost 11 bases, and 13 bases lay in between. The germline V gene encodes CDR1 ENHRY and CDR2 SYGVKD. CDR3 bases: TGTGCCATCAGGGATAGCCGCGGGAAACTGTTTTTT. It yields the protein CAIRDSRGKLFF.

The table lists this clone with a count of one. The chain uses TRBV27 and TRBJ2-1, with D possibly matching TRBD2 (5 bases). The CDR3 length is 13 residues. In germline, CDR1 is MNHEY, CDR2 SMNVEV (reference sequence). Trimming removed 0 bases at V and 9 bases at J, with 9 bases between. CDR3 amino acids: CASSLSRVVEQFF. The CDR3 coding sequence is TGTGCCAGCAGTTTATCGCGGGTAGTTGAGCAGTTCTTC.

This rearrangement joins TRBV6-1 to TRBJ2-3, with D hard to call. The V gene lost 0 bases and the J gene lost 2 bases, with 12 bases spanning the gap. CDR1 is MNHNS, CDR2 SASEGT, per germline. This CDR3 contains 16 residues. CDR3: CASSEAVGGVTDTQYF. For the CDR3, the DNA is TGTGCCAGCAGTGAAGCGGTTGGCGGAGTCACAGATACGCAGTATTTT.

As to this clone: The sample holds other DNA sequences that translate to the same CDR3. The genes are TRBV7-9 and TRBJ1-1; D uncertain. There are 13 residues in the CDR3. The germline V gene has CDR1 SEHNR and CDR2 FQNEAQ (reference sequence). Trimming left V 1 base short and J 1 base short, with 4 bases between. The CDR3 DNA is TGTGCCAGCAGCTTAGGGCAGAACACTGAAGCTTTCTTT. Protein: CASSLGQNTEAFF.

V is TRBV30 and J is TRBJ2-3; D possibly matches TRBD1 or TRBD2 (5 bases each). V shed 0 bases and J shed 3 bases, with 16 bases lying between them. This CDR3 has 16 amino acids. Germline-derived CDR1 and CDR2 are GTSNPN and SVGIG (reference sequence). CDR3 nucleotides: TGTGCCTGGAGTGTCCAGGGACGGACTGTTACAGATACGCAGTATTTT. Translation: CAWSVQGRTVTDTQYF.

The rearrangement uses TRBV6-5 and TRBJ2-3; 8 nucleotides match TRBD2. This CDR3 is 16 amino acids long. Trimming cost V 1 base and J 3 bases; bases outside gene matches: 6. CDR1 MNHEY and CDR2 SVGAGI come from the germline V gene. The CDR3 loop reads CASSYLSGSVTDTQYF. CDR3 sequence (DNA): TGTGCCAGCAGTTACTTGAGCGGGAGCGTGACAGATACGCAGTATTTT.

This clone was observed a single time. The chain carries TRBV6-1 and TRBJ2-1, with 7 positions matching TRBD1. The CDR3 consists of 14 residues. V was clipped by 7 bases and J by 6 bases; unmatched bases: 9. Per germline, CDR1 MNHNS and CDR2 SASEGT. CDR3 sequence reads: CASTHEDRINEQFF. In DNA, the CDR3 is TGTGCCAGCACCCACGAGGACAGGATCAATGAGCAGTTCTTC.

The chain is built from TRBV14 and TRBJ2-1, with D perhaps TRBD1 (5 bases). This CDR3 has 13 amino acids. Germline V lookup: CDR1 SGHDN, CDR2 FVKESK. Trimming took 0 bases from V and 7 from J, leaving 7 bases between them. The CDR3 here is CASSQEGANEQFF. The CDR3 bases are TGTGCCAGCAGCCAAGAAGGGGCGAATGAGCAGTTCTTC.

To note about this clone: The sample carries other DNA sequences with the same CDR3. The rearrangement links TRBV5-5 to TRBJ2-7; possibly TRBD2 for D (6 bases). The CDR3 consists of 13 residues. Germline V CDR1 and CDR2: SGHKS, YYEKEE (reference sequence). Trimming left V 2 bases short and J 3 bases short, with 9 bases between. CDR3 protein: CASSFSGSYEQYF. The CDR3 nucleotides read TGTGCCAGCAGCTTTTCCGGGAGCTACGAGCAGTACTTC.

The chain is built from TRBV5-6 and TRBJ1-1; 7 bases line up with TRBD1. V shed 0 bases and J 11 bases; nucleotides not matched to a gene: 10. Germline V gene sequence: CDR1 SGHDT, CDR2 YYEEEE. CDR3 length: 14 residues. CDR3 sequence: CASSLGGQVVIAFF. CDR3 coding DNA: TGTGCCAGCAGCTTGGGTGGACAGGTCGTGATCGCTTTCTTT.

V is TRBV10-1 and J is TRBJ2-5, with no clear D. The CDR3 loop spans 13 amino acids. V was trimmed by 3 bases and J by 1 base, leaving 6 bases between them. CDR1 is WNHNN and CDR2 is SYGVQD in the germline V gene (reference sequence). The CDR3 spells CASSDNSQETQYF. CDR3 bases: TGCGCCAGCAGTGACAACAGCCAAGAGACCCAGTACTTC.

The rearrangement links TRBV13 to TRBJ2-5, with D tentatively TRBD1 or TRBD2 (6 bases each). The CDR3 covers 19 residues. Germline V gene sequence: CDR1 PRHDT, CDR2 FYEKMQ (reference sequence). Trimming stripped 0 bases from V and 6 bases from J, with 26 bases between. The CDR3 spells CASSLGVGPASGGGKTQYF. The CDR3 DNA reads as TGTGCCAGCAGCTTAGGAGTCGGGCCTGCCAGCGGAGGGGGGAAGACCCAGTACTTC.

The CDR3, as DNA: TGTGCCAGCAGCCAAGGGACTACCACCACAGATACGCAGTATTTT. Translated: CASSQGTTTTDTQYF. The chain links TRBV14 to TRBJ2-3; possible D gene TRBD2, 6 bases. The CDR3 runs to 15 residues. V shed 1 base and J shed 2 bases, with 10 bases lying between them. Germline values: CDR1 SGHDN, CDR2 FVKESK.

The V call is TRBV28, the J call TRBJ2-5, with D maybe TRBD1 (6 bases). The CDR3 runs 15 residues. Per germline, CDR1 MDHEN and CDR2 SYDVKM. V was pared by 1 base and J by 2 bases, with 11 bases between. The CDR3 sequence is CASSLYGQPQETQYF. The DNA of the CDR3 is TGTGCCAGCAGTTTATATGGACAGCCACAAGAGACCCAGTACTTC.

This clone has ten or more counts. Additional DNA sequences in this sample encode the identical CDR3. This chain joins TRBV5-4 and TRBJ2-5; D may be TRBD2 (5 bases). CDR3 length: 13 residues. The V end was cut by 0 bases, the J end by 3 bases, with 6 bases between. CDR1 SGHNT and CDR2 YYREEE come from the germline V gene (reference sequence). The CDR3: CASSLEAEETQYF. For the CDR3, the DNA is TGTGCCAGCAGCTTGGAAGCGGAAGAGACCCAGTACTTC.

This clone has just one count. CDR3 in amino acids: CAISESLAGGPLYEQYF. The CDR3 DNA follows: TGTGCCATCAGTGAGTCGCTAGCGGGAGGGCCTCTCTACGAGCAGTACTTC. The J gene is TRBJ2-7, the V gene TRBV10-3; 12 bases match TRBD2. This CDR3 spans 17 amino acids. With 0 bases clipped from V and 3 bases from J, the junction kept 6 bases outside the gene matches. Germline values: CDR1 ENHRY, CDR2 SYGVKD.

Written as DNA, the CDR3 is TGTGCCAGCAGTTTAACCCCCGCGGGAGCGGCCTACAATGAGCAGTTCTTC. Its translation is CASSLTPAGAAYNEQFF. The genes are TRBV28 and TRBJ2-1; 7 nucleotides match TRBD2. The CDR3 length is 17 residues. V lost 2 bases, J lost 2 bases, and 9 bases stayed unmatched. Germline V lookup: CDR1 MDHEN, CDR2 SYDVKM.

This chain uses TRBV9 with TRBJ2-5, with a tentative D call TRBD1 (5 bases). V dropped 1 base and J dropped 2 bases, with 9 bases sitting between them. Germline loops: CDR1 SGDLS, CDR2 YYNGEE. CDR3 length: 14 residues. CDR3 protein: CASSVSQEQETQYF. In DNA, the CDR3 is TGTGCCAGCAGCGTATCACAGGAACAAGAGACCCAGTACTTC.

The chain recombines TRBV28 with TRBJ2-3; D not resolved. V lost 6 bases and J lost 0, with 10 bases in between. The V gene's germline CDR1 is MDHEN and CDR2 SYDVKM. The CDR3 is 14 amino acids. For the CDR3, the DNA is TGTGCCAGCAGGGGTCCGTTTAGCACAGATACGCAGTATTTT. Protein sequence: CASRGPFSTDTQYF.

This clone was counted a single time. V is TRBV13 and J is TRBJ2-3; D remains unclear. Trimming left V 0 bases short and J 0 bases short, with 10 bases between. The CDR3 covers 16 residues. Per the germline V gene, CDR1 is PRHDT and CDR2 is FYEKMQ (reference sequence). The CDR3 DNA follows: TGTGCCAGCAGCTTAGGGGGTCCTCCGAGCACAGATACGCAGTATTTT. Translating gives CASSLGGPPSTDTQYF.

The V gene is TRBV6-6, the J gene TRBJ2-7, with D unclear. In germline, CDR1 is MNHNY, CDR2 SVGAGI (reference sequence). V lost 5 bases to trimming and J lost 7 bases, with 9 bases between them. This CDR3 spans 11 amino acids. The CDR3 here is CASSTAGEQYF. In DNA, the CDR3 is TGTGCCAGCAGTACCGCCGGGGAGCAGTACTTC.

V usage is TRBV27 and J usage is TRBJ2-4; possible D gene TRBD2, 6 bases. This CDR3 has 16 amino acids. Trimming stripped 5 bases from V and 1 base from J, with 15 bases between. The V gene's germline CDR1 is MNHEY and CDR2 SMNVEV (reference sequence). The CDR3 region has the DNA TGTGCCAGCAGTCCCTCCTGGGGGGAGGCCAAAAACATTCAGTACTTC. Translation: CASSPSWGEAKNIQYF.

The chain couples TRBV25-1 to TRBJ2-2; 9 bases are a match to TRBD1. Germline CDR1 MGHDK, CDR2 SYGVNS. The CDR3 has 17 amino acids. J gave up 3 bases and V 4 bases, and 9 bases lay outside the gene matches. The chain's CDR3 is CASSGYSDRGDTGELFF. Written as DNA, the CDR3 is TGTGCCAGCAGTGGTTACTCGGACAGGGGAGACACCGGGGAGCTGTTTTTT.

The chain has TRBV27 and TRBJ1-1; TRBD1 is a possible D gene (5 bases). Looked up from germline, CDR1 is MNHEY and CDR2 is SMNVEV (reference sequence). V gave up 6 bases and J gave up 2 bases, with 13 bases separating them. The CDR3 sequence is 14 residues long. The CDR3 coding sequence is TGTGCCAGCAGCCAGGGTATGCGAAACACTGAAGCTTTCTTT. Its protein is CASSQGMRNTEAFF.

As to this clone: The identical CDR3 is also encoded by other nucleotide sequences in the sample. The CDR3 loop reads CASSLDTGELFF. In DNA form, the CDR3 reads TGTGCCAGCAGCCTAGACACCGGGGAGCTGTTTTTT. The chain links TRBV5-6 to TRBJ2-2; D uncertain. The germline CDR1 and CDR2 sequences are SGHDT and YYEEEE. Between the trimmed V and J ends, which lost 4 bases and 3 bases, there was a span of 4 bases. CDR3 length: 12 residues.

V and J are TRBV9 and TRBJ2-2; D is possibly TRBD1 (5 bases). V was shortened by 5 bases and J by 6 bases, with 8 bases between the two germline ends. The germline V gene encodes CDR1 SGDLS and CDR2 YYNGEE. The CDR3 consists of 12 residues. CDR3 region: CASRGASGELFF. CDR3 sequence (DNA): TGTGCCAGCAGAGGGGCGTCCGGGGAGCTGTTTTTT.

The rearrangement uses TRBV2 and TRBJ2-1; D perhaps matches TRBD2 (6 bases). The V gene's germline CDR1 is SNHLY and CDR2 FYNNEI. CDR3 size: 16 residues. The ends were cut back, 6 bases at V and 4 bases at J, with 19 bases in the middle. The CDR3 reads CASRAPGLEVYNEQFF. The CDR3 DNA follows: TGTGCCAGCAGGGCTCCGGGACTTGAAGTATACAATGAGCAGTTCTTC. The full variable domain, rest sourced from reference TRBV2 and TRBJ2-1, is EPEVTQTPSHQVTQMGQEVILRCVPISNHLYFYWYRQILGQKVEFLVSFYNNEISEKSEIFDDQFSVERPDGSNFTLKIRSTKLEDSAMYFCASRAPGLEVYNEQFFGPGTRLTVL.